Listed below are T cell receptor beta chains from one sample, sequenced in a study of OX40 agonist ivuxolimab in advanced cancers. Libraries were prepared by immunoSEQ multiplex PCR; TCRdb keeps only in-frame clonotypes and omits some of them. The sample carries 45,000 to 65,000 clones, roughly nine tenths recorded once. Here the sequenced sample was CD4+ or CD8+ T cells sorted from blood, taken in a trial of the OX40 agonist ivuxolimab. The origin of the receptors is an adult with an advanced solid tumor such as melanoma, head and neck, liver or kidney cancer. Each CDR3 is given with its conserved first and last residue. The order of the fields is J gene, V gene, D gene, clone size, CDR3 protein, CDR3 DNA. D genes are given only for firm matches. Rows may omit the clone size; those that give it use once, few, many or a size class.

J: TRBJ1-5; V: TRBV7-9; D: TRBD1; size: -; CDR3: CAPGGTENSNQPQHF; DNA: TGTGCCCCGGGGGGGACAGAGAATAGCAATCAGCCCCAGCATTTT
J: TRBJ1-2; V: TRBV6-6; D: -; size: -; CDR3: CASSDQGYYGYTF; DNA: TGTGCCAGCAGTGACCAGGGGTACTATGGCTACACCTTC
J: TRBJ1-4; V: TRBV27; D: -; size: -; CDR3: CASRRALGYREKLFF; DNA: TGTGCCAGCAGAAGAGCCCTGGGGTATCGCGAAAAACTGTTTTTT
J: TRBJ2-3; V: TRBV9; D: TRBD2; size: -; CDR3: CASSVELAGGSVDTQYF; DNA: TGTGCCAGCAGCGTGGAACTAGCGGGGGGGTCAGTAGATACGCAGTATTTT
J: TRBJ1-4; V: TRBV7-9; D: -; size: -; CDR3: CASKPGGVINEKLFF; DNA: TGTGCCAGCAAACCGGGTGGCGTCATAAATGAAAAACTGTTTTTT
J: TRBJ2-2; V: TRBV5-1; D: -; size: -; CDR3: CASSLVGSPNTGELFF; DNA: TGCGCCAGCAGCTTGGTCGGCAGTCCGAACACCGGGGAGCTGTTTTTT
J: TRBJ1-6; V: TRBV10-3; D: -; size: -; CDR3: CAIRDGRGYNSPLHF; DNA: TGTGCCATCAGAGACGGAAGGGGCTATAATTCACCCCTCCACTTT
J: TRBJ2-5; V: TRBV7-9; D: -; size: -; CDR3: CASSLAEETQYF; DNA: TGTGCCAGCAGCTTAGCAGAAGAGACCCAGTACTTC
J: TRBJ1-2; V: TRBV19; D: TRBD1; size: -; CDR3: CASRGPGQSYGYTF; DNA: TGTGCCAGTAGGGGACCGGGACAGAGCTATGGCTACACCTTC
J: TRBJ1-6; V: TRBV6-5; D: TRBD1; size: -; CDR3: CASSYSGGRNSPLHF; DNA: TGTGCCAGCAGTTACTCAGGGGGCCGGAATTCACCCCTCCACTTT
J: TRBJ2-5; V: TRBV27; D: -; size: -; CDR3: CASSPGAETQYF; DNA: TGTGCCAGCAGCCCGGGAGCAGAGACCCAGTACTTC
J: TRBJ1-3; V: TRBV18; D: -; size: -; CDR3: CASSPRTDSGNTIYF; DNA: TGTGCCAGCTCACCACGGACAGATTCTGGAAACACCATATATTTT
J: TRBJ1-6; V: TRBV27; D: -; size: -; CDR3: CASSFSGKKTPLHF; DNA: TGTGCCAGCAGTTTCTCAGGGAAGAAAACACCCCTCCACTTT
J: TRBJ2-6; V: TRBV30; D: -; size: -; CDR3: CAWSRGRVISGANVLTF; DNA: TGTGCCTGGAGCCGTGGCAGGGTAATCTCTGGGGCCAACGTCCTGACTTTC
J: TRBJ2-2; V: TRBV7-8; D: -; size: -; CDR3: CATSGVGGTNTGELFF; DNA: TGTGCCACGAGCGGAGTGGGGGGCACGAACACCGGGGAGCTGTTTTTT
J: TRBJ1-1; V: TRBV5-1; D: -; size: -; CDR3: CAGYVRVSVEAFF; DNA: TGCGCCGGGTACGTAAGAGTGAGTGTTGAAGCTTTCTTT
J: TRBJ1-5; V: TRBV6-6; D: -; size: -; CDR3: CASSYGGTRGNQPQHF; DNA: TGTGCCAGCAGTTACGGAGGGACGAGGGGCAATCAGCCCCAGCATTTT
J: TRBJ2-3; V: TRBV12-5; D: -; size: few; CDR3: CASGRTDTQYF; DNA: TGTGCTAGTGGCCGCACAGATACGCAGTATTTT
J: TRBJ1-2; V: TRBV28; D: -; size: -; CDR3: CASRLAGGYGYTF; DNA: TGTGCCAGCAGACTAGCGGGCGGCTATGGCTACACCTTC
J: TRBJ1-6; V: TRBV6-1; D: -; size: -; CDR3: CASRRDQNSPLHF; DNA: TGTGCCAGCAGACGGGATCAGAATTCACCCCTCCACTTT
J: TRBJ1-4; V: TRBV5-1; D: -; size: -; CDR3: CASSQSPTGSANEKLFF; DNA: TGCGCCAGCAGCCAGAGTCCCACAGGGTCAGCTAATGAAAAACTGTTTTTT
J: TRBJ1-4; V: TRBV19; D: -; size: -; CDR3: CASSSFRLLGEKLFF; DNA: TGTGCCAGTAGTTCGTTTCGCCTGTTGGGTGAAAAACTGTTTTTT
J: TRBJ2-2; V: TRBV27; D: TRBD2; size: -; CDR3: CASSFLAGTGELFF; DNA: TGTGCCAGCAGTTTTTTAGCGGGCACCGGGGAGCTGTTTTTT
J: TRBJ2-7; V: TRBV30; D: -; size: -; CDR3: CAWSAGSYEQYF; DNA: TGTGCCTGGAGCGCAGGGTCCTACGAGCAGTACTTC
J: TRBJ1-1; V: TRBV19; D: -; size: -; CDR3: CASNTGGTEAFF; DNA: TGTGCCAGTAATACTGGGGGCACTGAAGCTTTCTTT
J: TRBJ2-5; V: TRBV7-9; D: TRBD2; size: once; CDR3: CASSFGGQETQYF; DNA: TGTGCCAGCAGCTTCGGGGGGCAAGAGACCCAGTACTTC
J: TRBJ2-3; V: TRBV10-3; D: -; size: -; CDR3: CAISESGSERTDTQYF; DNA: TGTGCCATCAGTGAGTCGGGGTCAGAACGCACAGATACGCAGTATTTT
J: TRBJ1-1; V: TRBV6-1; D: -; size: -; CDR3: CASHMTMNTEAFF; DNA: TGTGCCAGCCACATGACCATGAACACTGAAGCTTTCTTT
J: TRBJ2-6; V: TRBV12-5; D: TRBD2; size: -; CDR3: CASGSGGTGANVLTF; DNA: TGTGCTAGTGGTTCCGGGGGGACTGGGGCCAACGTCCTGACTTTC
J: TRBJ2-3; V: TRBV29-1; D: -; size: -; CDR3: CSVDEGDTQYF; DNA: TGCAGCGTTGATGAGGGAGATACGCAGTATTTT
J: TRBJ1-2; V: TRBV5-1; D: TRBD1; size: once; CDR3: CASTPTGRNGYTF; DNA: TGCGCCAGCACCCCGACAGGGAGGAATGGCTACACCTTC
J: TRBJ2-7; V: TRBV27; D: TRBD1; size: -; CDR3: CASGLRDRTGEQYF; DNA: TGTGCCAGCGGCCTCCGGGACAGGACGGGGGAGCAGTACTTC
J: TRBJ1-2; V: TRBV7-6; D: TRBD1; size: once; CDR3: CASSQYRGDYGYTF; DNA: TGTGCCAGCAGCCAATACAGGGGTGACTATGGCTACACCTTC
J: TRBJ2-7; V: TRBV6-5; D: -; size: -; CDR3: CATSRPPTYEQYF; DNA: TGTGCCACCTCACGTCCTCCAACCTACGAGCAGTACTTC
J: TRBJ2-1; V: TRBV12-5; D: -; size: -; CDR3: CASGREGVLWNEQFF; DNA: TGTGCTAGTGGTAGGGAAGGGGTCCTGTGGAATGAGCAGTTCTTC
J: TRBJ1-2; V: TRBV7-9; D: -; size: once; CDR3: CASSFGPNYGYTF; DNA: TGTGCCAGCAGCTTCGGACCTAACTATGGCTACACCTTC
J: TRBJ1-2; V: TRBV12-5; D: -; size: once; CDR3: CASFGTRSYGYTF; DNA: TGTGCTAGTTTCGGCACCCGGAGCTATGGCTACACCTTC
J: TRBJ2-3; V: TRBV11-2; D: -; size: -; CDR3: CASSPQGGFATDTQYF; DNA: TGTGCCAGCAGCCCCCAGGGCGGGTTTGCAACAGATACGCAGTATTTT
J: TRBJ1-2; V: TRBV5-1; D: TRBD1; size: -; CDR3: CASSSGQGELDYTF; DNA: TGCGCCAGCAGCTCAGGACAGGGGGAATTAGACTACACCTTC
J: TRBJ2-3; V: TRBV2; D: -; size: -; CDR3: CASSGERPPGTQYF; DNA: TGTGCCAGCAGTGGTGAGCGACCCCCGGGTACGCAGTATTTT
J: TRBJ1-2; V: TRBV28; D: -; size: -; CDR3: CASSLLTEYGYTF; DNA: TGTGCCAGCAGTTTATTGACAGAATATGGCTACACCTTC
J: TRBJ1-4; V: TRBV7-9; D: -; size: once; CDR3: CASSPDQGLGEKLFF; DNA: TGTGCCAGCAGCCCCGACCAGGGGCTCGGCGAAAAACTGTTTTTT
J: TRBJ2-1; V: TRBV19; D: -; size: once; CDR3: CASSIDRGYEQFF; DNA: TGTGCCAGTAGTATAGACAGGGGCTATGAGCAGTTCTTC
J: TRBJ1-1; V: TRBV7-9; D: -; size: -; CDR3: CASSIPSGDWAFF; DNA: TGTGCCAGCAGCATCCCAAGCGGGGACTGGGCTTTCTTT
J: TRBJ2-5; V: TRBV19; D: TRBD1; size: -; CDR3: CASSTQGARETQYF; DNA: TGTGCCAGTAGTACGCAGGGGGCGCGGGAGACCCAGTACTTC
J: TRBJ1-1; V: TRBV19; D: -; size: -; CDR3: CASSKVLGNAEAFF; DNA: TGTGCCAGTAGTAAAGTCCTGGGTAACGCTGAAGCTTTCTTT
J: TRBJ2-2; V: TRBV5-1; D: -; size: -; CDR3: CASSLLPNTGELFF; DNA: TGCGCCAGCAGCTTGCTGCCGAACACCGGGGAGCTGTTTTTT
J: TRBJ2-7; V: TRBV30; D: -; size: -; CDR3: CAWRGSGTAVKQYF; DNA: TGTGCCTGGAGGGGTAGCGGGACAGCAGTTAAGCAGTACTTC
J: TRBJ1-5; V: TRBV7-2; D: -; size: once; CDR3: CASSLVLVQPNQPQHF; DNA: TGTGCCAGCAGCTTAGTGTTGGTACAGCCTAATCAGCCCCAGCATTTT
J: TRBJ1-1; V: TRBV5-1; D: TRBD1; size: once; CDR3: CASSFRPIRQGDTEAFF; DNA: TGCGCCAGCAGCTTTCGCCCTATAAGACAGGGGGACACTGAAGCTTTCTTT
J: TRBJ2-7; V: TRBV10-3; D: TRBD1; size: -; CDR3: CAINVDRAHEQYF; DNA: TGTGCCATCAACGTCGACAGGGCCCACGAGCAGTACTTC
J: TRBJ2-7; V: TRBV7-6; D: TRBD1; size: -; CDR3: CASSRRPTGQDSSYEQYF; DNA: TGTGCCAGCAGCCGGAGGCCTACGGGACAGGACTCCTCCTACGAGCAGTACTTC
J: TRBJ2-7; V: TRBV2; D: -; size: -; CDR3: CASSGHPLSYEQYF; DNA: TGTGCCAGCAGCGGACACCCGCTCTCCTACGAGCAGTACTTC